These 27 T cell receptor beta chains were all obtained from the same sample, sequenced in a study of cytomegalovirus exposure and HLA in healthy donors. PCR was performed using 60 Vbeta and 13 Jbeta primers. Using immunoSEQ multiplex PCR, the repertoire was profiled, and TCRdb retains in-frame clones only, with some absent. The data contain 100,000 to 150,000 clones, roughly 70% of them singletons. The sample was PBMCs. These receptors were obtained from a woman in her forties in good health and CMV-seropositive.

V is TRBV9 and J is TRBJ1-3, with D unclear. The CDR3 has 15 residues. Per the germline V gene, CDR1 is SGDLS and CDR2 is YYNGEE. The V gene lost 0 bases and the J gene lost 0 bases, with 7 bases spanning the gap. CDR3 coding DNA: TGTGCCAGCAGCGTAGAGCCGGGCTCTGGAAACACCATATATTTT. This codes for CASSVEPGSGNTIYF.

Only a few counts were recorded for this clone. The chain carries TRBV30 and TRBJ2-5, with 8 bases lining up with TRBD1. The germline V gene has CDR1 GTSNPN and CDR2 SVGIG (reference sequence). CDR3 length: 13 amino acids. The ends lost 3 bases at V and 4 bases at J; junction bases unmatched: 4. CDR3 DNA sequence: TGTGCCTGGAGGGGCCAGGGGGCAGAGACCCAGTACTTC. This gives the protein CAWRGQGAETQYF.

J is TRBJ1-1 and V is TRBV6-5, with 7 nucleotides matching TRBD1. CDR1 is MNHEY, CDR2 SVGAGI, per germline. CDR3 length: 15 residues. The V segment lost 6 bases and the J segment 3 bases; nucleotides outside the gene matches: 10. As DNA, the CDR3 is TGTGCCAGCAGAATAAGACAGGGAATGGACACTGAAGCTTTCTTT. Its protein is CASRIRQGMDTEAFF.

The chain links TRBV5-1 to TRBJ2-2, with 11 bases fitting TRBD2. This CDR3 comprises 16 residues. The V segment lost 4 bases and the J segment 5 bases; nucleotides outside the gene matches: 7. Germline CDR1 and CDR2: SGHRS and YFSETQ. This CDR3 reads CASSAPGTSGTGELFF. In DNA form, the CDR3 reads TGCGCCAGCAGCGCTCCCGGGACTAGCGGAACCGGGGAGCTGTTTTTT. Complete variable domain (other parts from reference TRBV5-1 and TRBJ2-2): KAGVTQTPRYLIKTRGQQVTLSCSPISGHRSVSWYQQTPGQGLQFLFEYFSETQRNKGNFPGRFSGRQFSNSRSEMNVSTLELGDSALYLCASSAPGTSGTGELFFGEGSRLTVL.

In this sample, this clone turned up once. The CDR3 reads CASSPFGTGPSNYGYTF. The CDR3 DNA follows: TGTGCCAGCAGCCCGTTCGGGACAGGGCCATCTAACTATGGCTACACCTTC. The chain recombines TRBV7-2 with TRBJ1-2; 9 bases line up with TRBD1. The germline V gene has CDR1 SGHTA and CDR2 FQGNSA. With 5 bases clipped from V and 0 bases from J, the junction kept 10 bases outside the gene matches. The CDR3 spans 17 residues.

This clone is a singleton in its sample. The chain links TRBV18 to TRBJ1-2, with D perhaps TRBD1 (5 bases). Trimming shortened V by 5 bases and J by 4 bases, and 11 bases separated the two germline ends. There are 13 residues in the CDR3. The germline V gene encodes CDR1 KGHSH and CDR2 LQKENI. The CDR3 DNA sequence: TGTGCCAGCTCAGCGACAGAGACCTATGGCTACACCTTC. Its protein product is CASSATETYGYTF.

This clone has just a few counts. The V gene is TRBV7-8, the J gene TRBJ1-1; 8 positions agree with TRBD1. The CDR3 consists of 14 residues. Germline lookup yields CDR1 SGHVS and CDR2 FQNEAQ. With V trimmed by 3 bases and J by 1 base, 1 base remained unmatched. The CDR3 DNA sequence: TGTGCCAGCAGCTTGGACAGGGCGAACACTGAAGCTTTCTTT. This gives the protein CASSLDRANTEAFF.

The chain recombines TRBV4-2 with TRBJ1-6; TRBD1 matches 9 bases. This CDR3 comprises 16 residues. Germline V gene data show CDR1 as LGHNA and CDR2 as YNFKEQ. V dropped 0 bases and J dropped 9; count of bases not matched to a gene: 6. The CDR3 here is CASSQDWGTGFSPLHF. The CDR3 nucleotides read TGTGCCAGCAGCCAAGATTGGGGGACAGGGTTTTCACCCCTCCACTTT.

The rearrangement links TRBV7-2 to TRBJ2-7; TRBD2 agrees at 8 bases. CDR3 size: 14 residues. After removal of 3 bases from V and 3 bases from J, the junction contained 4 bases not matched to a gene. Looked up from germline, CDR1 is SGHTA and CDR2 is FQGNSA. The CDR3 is CASSFRRGDYEQYF. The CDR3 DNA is TGTGCCAGCAGCTTTCGGCGGGGGGACTACGAGCAGTACTTC.

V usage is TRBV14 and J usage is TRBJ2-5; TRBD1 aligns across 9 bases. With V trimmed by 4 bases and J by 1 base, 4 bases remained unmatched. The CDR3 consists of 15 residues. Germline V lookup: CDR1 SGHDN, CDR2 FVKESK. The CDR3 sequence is CASSPRTGVQETQYF. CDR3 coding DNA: TGTGCCAGCAGCCCTCGGACAGGGGTCCAAGAGACCCAGTACTTC.

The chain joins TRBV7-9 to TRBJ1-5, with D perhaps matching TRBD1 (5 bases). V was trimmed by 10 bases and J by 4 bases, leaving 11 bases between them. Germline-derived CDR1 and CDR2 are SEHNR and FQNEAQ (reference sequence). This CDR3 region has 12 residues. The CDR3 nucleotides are TGTGCCATCAAACAGGAAAATCAGCCCCAGCATTTT. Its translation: CAIKQENQPQHF.

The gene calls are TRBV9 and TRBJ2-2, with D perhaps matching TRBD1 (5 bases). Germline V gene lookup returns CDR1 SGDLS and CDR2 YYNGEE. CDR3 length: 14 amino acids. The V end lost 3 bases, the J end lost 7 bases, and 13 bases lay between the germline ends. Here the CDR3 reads CASSAAQVYGELFF. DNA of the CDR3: TGTGCCAGCAGCGCAGCACAGGTATACGGGGAGCTGTTTTTT.

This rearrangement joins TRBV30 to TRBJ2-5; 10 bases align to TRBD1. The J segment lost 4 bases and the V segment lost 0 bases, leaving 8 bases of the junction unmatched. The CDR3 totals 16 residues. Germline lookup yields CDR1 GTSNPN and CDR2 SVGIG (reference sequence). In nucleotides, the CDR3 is TGTGCCTGGAGTGTGGGACAGGGGAGTAGTCGAGAGACCCAGTACTTC. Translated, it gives CAWSVGQGSSRETQYF.

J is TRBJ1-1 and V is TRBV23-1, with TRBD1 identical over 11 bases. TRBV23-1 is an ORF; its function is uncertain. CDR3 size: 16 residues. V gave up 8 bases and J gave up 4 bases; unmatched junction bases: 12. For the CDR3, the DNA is TGCGCCAGCTTCCCCGGACAGGGGGCGAGAGGCACTGAAGCTTTCTTT. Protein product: CASFPGQGARGTEAFF.

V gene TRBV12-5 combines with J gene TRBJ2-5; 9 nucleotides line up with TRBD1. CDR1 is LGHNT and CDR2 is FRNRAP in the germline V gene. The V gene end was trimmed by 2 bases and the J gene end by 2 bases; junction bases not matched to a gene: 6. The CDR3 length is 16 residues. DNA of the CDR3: TGTGCTAGTGGTTTGATGACCGGGACAGGGCAAGAGACCCAGTACTTC. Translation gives CASGLMTGTGQETQYF.

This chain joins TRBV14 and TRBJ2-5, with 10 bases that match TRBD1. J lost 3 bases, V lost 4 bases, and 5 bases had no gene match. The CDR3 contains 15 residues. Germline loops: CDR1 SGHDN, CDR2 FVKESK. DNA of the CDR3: TGTGCCAGCAGCCGTTGGGACAGGGGTAAAGAGACCCAGTACTTC. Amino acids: CASSRWDRGKETQYF.

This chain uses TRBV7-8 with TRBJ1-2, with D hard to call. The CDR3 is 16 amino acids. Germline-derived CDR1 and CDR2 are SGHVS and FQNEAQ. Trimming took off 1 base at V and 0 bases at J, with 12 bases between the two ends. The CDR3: CASSLVGRQANYGYTF. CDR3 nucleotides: TGTGCCAGCAGCTTAGTTGGCAGGCAGGCTAACTATGGCTACACCTTC.

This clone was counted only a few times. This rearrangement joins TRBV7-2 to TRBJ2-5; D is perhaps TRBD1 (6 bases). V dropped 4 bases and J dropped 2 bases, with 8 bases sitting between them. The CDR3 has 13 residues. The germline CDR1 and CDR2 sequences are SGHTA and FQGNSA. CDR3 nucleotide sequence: TGTGCCAGCAGCTCCGACAGGCAAGAGACCCAGTACTTC. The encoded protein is CASSSDRQETQYF.

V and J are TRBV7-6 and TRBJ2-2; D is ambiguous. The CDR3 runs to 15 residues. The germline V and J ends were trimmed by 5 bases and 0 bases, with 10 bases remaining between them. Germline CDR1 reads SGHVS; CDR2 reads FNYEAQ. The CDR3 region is CASSEQIPNTGELFF. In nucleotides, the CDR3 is TGTGCCAGCAGCGAACAGATACCGAACACCGGGGAGCTGTTTTTT.

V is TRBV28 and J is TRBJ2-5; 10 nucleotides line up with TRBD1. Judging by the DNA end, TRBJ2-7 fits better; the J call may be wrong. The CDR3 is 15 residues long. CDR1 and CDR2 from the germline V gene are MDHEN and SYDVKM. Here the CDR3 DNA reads TGTGCCAGCAGTAGGGGGACAGGGGACGTTAACGAGCAGTACTTC. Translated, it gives CASSRGTGDVNEQYF.

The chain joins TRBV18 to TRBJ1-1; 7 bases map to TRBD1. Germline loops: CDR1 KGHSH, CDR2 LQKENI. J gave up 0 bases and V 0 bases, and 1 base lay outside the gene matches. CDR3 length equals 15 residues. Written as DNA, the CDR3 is TGTGCCAGCTCACCACCGGGACAGATGAACACTGAAGCTTTCTTT. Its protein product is CASSPPGQMNTEAFF. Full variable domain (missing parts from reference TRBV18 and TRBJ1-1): NAGVMQNPRHLVRRRGQEARLRCSPMKGHSHVYWYRQLPEEGLKFMVYLQKENIIDESGMPKERFSAEFPKEGPSILRIQQVVRGDSAAYFCASSPPGQMNTEAFFGQGTRLTVV.

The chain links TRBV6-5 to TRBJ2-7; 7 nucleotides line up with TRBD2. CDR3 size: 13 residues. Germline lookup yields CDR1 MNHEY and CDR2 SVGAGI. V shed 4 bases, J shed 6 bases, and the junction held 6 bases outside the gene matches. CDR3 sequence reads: CASSWEGLGEQYF. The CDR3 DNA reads TGTGCCAGCAGTTGGGAGGGCCTGGGCGAGCAGTACTTC.

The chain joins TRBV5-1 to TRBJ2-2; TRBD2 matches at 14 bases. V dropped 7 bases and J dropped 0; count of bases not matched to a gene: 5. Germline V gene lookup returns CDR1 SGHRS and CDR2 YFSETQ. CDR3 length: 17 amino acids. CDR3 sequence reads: CASGPGLAGANTGELFF. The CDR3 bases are TGCGCCAGCGGTCCGGGACTAGCGGGGGCGAACACCGGGGAGCTGTTTTTT.

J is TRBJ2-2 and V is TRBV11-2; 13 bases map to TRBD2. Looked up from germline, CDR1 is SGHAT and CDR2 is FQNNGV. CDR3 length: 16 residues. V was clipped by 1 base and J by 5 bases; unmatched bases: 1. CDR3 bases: TGTGCCAGCAGCTTAGGACTAGCGGGGGGAACCGGGGAGCTGTTTTTT. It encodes CASSLGLAGGTGELFF.

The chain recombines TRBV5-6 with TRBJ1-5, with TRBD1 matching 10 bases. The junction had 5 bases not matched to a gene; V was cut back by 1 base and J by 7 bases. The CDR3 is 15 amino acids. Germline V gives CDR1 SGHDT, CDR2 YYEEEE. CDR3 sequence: CASSLRGQGKQPQHF. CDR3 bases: TGTGCCAGCAGCTTGAGGGGACAGGGGAAGCAGCCCCAGCATTTT.

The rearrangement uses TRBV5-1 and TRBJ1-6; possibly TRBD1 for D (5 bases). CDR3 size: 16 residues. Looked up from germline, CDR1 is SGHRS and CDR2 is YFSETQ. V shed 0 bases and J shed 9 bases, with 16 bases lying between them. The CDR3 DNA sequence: TGCGCCAGCAGCTTGGGCCTCGTAGACAGTGGTTCACCCCTCCACTTT. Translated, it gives CASSLGLVDSGSPLHF.

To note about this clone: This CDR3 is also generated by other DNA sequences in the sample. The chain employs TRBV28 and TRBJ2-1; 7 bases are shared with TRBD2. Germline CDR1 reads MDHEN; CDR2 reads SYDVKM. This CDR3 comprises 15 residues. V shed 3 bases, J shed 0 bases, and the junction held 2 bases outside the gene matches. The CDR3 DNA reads TGTGCCAGCAGTTTTACGGGGGGCTCCTACAATGAGCAGTTCTTC. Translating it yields CASSFTGGSYNEQFF.